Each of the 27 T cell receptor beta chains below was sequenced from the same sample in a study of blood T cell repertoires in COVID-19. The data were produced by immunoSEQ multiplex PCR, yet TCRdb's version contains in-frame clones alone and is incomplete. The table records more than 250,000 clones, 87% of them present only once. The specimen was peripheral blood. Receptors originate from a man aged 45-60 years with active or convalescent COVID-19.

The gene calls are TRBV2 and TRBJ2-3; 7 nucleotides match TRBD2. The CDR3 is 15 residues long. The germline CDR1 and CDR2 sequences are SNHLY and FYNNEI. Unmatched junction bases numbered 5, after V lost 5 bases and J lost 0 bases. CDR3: CASSRLASSTDTQYF. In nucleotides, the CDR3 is TGTGCCAGCAGTCGACTAGCTTCTAGCACAGATACGCAGTATTTT.

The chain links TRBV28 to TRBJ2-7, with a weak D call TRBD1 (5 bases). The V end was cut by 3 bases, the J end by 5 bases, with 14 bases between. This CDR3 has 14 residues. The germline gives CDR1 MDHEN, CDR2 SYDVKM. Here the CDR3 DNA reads TGTGCCAGCAGTTTCTTGACAGCCCAGAACGAGCAGTACTTC. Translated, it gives CASSFLTAQNEQYF.

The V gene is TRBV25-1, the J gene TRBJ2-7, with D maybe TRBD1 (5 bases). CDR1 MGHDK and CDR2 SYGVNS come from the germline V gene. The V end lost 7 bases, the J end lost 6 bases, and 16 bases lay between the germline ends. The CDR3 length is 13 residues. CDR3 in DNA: TGTGCCAGCATAGGTGACAGCGCCAGCGAGCAGTACTTC. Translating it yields CASIGDSASEQYF.

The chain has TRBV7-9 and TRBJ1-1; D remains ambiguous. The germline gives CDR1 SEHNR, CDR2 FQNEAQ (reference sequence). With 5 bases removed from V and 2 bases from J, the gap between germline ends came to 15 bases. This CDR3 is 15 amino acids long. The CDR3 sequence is CASSRDLIINTEAFF. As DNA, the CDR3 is TGTGCCAGCAGCCGGGATTTGATCATTAACACTGAAGCTTTCTTT.

In nucleotides, the CDR3 is TGTGCCAGCAGCGGGCGCCGTGGGGCGAGCTACGAGCAGTACTTC. It codes for CASSGRRGASYEQYF. This rearrangement joins TRBV6-2 or TRBV6-3 to TRBJ2-7; D perhaps matches TRBD1 (5 bases). The CDR3 consists of 15 residues. Between the trimmed V and J ends, which lost 6 bases and 3 bases, there was a span of 18 bases. Germline V gives CDR1 MNHEY, CDR2 SVGEGT.

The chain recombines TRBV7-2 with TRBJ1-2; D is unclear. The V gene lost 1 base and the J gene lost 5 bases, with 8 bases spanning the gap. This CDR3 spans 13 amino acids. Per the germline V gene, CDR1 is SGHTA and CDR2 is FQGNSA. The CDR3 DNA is TGTGCCAGCAGCTTAGGAAAGAGATATGGCTACACCTTC. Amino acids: CASSLGKRYGYTF.

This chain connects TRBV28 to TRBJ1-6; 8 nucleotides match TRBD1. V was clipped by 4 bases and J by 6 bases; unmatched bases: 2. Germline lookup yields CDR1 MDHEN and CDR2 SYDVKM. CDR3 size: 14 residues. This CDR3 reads CASSSGGPNSPLHF. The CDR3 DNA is TGTGCCAGCAGTTCAGGGGGCCCTAATTCACCCCTCCACTTT.

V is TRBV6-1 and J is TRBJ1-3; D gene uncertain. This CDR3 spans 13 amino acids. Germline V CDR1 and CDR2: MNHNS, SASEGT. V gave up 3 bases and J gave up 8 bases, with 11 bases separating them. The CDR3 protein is CASSERVGYTIYF. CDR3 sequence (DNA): TGTGCCAGCAGTGAGAGGGTTGGTTACACCATATATTTT.

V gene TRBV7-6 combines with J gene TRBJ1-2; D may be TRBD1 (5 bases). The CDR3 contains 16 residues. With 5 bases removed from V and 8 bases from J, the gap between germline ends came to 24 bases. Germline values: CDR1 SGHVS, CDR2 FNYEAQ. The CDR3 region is CASSPARGGGARGYTF. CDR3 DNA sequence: TGTGCCAGCAGCCCTGCACGCGGGGGAGGTGCTAGGGGCTACACCTTC.

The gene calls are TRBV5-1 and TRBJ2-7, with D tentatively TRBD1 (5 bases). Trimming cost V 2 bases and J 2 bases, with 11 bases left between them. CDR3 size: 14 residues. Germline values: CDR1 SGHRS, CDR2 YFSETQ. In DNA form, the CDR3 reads TGCGCCAGCAGCTTCAATGGGGCCCCCTACGAGCAGTACTTC. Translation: CASSFNGAPYEQYF.

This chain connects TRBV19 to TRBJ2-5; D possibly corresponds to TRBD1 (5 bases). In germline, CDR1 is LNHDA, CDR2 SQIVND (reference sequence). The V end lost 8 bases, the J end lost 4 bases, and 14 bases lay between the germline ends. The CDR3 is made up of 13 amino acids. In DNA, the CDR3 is TGTGCCAGTTCGGAGTTTAGGGGAGAGACCCAGTACTTC. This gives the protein CASSEFRGETQYF.

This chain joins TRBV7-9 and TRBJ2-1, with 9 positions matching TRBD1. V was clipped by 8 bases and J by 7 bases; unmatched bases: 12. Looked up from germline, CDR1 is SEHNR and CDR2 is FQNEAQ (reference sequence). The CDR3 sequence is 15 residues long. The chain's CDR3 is CASPMGQGVGNEQFF. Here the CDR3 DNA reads TGTGCCAGCCCGATGGGACAGGGCGTCGGGAATGAGCAGTTCTTC.

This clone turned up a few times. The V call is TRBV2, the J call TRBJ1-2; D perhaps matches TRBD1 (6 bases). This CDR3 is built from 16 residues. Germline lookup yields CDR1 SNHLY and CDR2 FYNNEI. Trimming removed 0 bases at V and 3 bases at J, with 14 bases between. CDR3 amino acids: CASSEAQGFRYYGYTF. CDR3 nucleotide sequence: TGTGCCAGCAGTGAAGCGCAGGGGTTCCGCTACTATGGCTACACCTTC.

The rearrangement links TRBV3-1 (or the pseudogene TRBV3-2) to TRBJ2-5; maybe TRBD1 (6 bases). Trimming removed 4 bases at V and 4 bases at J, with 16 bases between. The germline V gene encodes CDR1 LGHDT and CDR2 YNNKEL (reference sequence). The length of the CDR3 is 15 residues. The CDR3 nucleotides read TGTGCCAGCAGCCGGGACACAGTAAGGAGAGAGACCCAGTACTTC. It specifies CASSRDTVRRETQYF.

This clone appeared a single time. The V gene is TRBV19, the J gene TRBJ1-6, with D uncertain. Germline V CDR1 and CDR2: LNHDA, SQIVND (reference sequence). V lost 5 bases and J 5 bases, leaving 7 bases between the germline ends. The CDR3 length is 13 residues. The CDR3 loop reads CASSVSDNSPLHF. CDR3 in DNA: TGTGCCAGTAGTGTCTCAGATAATTCACCCCTCCACTTT.

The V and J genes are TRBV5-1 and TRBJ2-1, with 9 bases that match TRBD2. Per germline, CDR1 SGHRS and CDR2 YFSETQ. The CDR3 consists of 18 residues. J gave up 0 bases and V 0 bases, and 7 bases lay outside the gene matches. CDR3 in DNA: TGCGCCAGCAGCTTGGTTAGCGGGAGCGCTAGCTCCTACAATGAGCAGTTCTTC. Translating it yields CASSLVSGSASSYNEQFF.

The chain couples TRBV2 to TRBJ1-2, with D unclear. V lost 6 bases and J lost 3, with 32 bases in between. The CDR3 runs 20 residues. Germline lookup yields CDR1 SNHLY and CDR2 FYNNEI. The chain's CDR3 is CASRDPVSAVASGRDYGYTF. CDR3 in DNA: TGTGCCAGCAGGGATCCGGTTTCAGCCGTGGCCTCGGGGAGGGACTATGGCTACACCTTC.

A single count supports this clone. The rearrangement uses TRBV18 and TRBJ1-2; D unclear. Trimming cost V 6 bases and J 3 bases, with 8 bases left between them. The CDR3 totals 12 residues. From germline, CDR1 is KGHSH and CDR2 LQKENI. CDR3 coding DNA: TGTGCCAGCTCCCCAACAGACTATGGCTACACCTTC. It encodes CASSPTDYGYTF.

In nucleotides, the CDR3 is TGTGCCAGCAGCCAAGAATGGCAGGGGGCTGGCTACACCTTC. This encodes CASSQEWQGAGYTF. The gene calls are TRBV14 and TRBJ1-2; 8 positions match TRBD1. The CDR3 is made up of 14 amino acids. The V and J ends lost 0 bases and 7 bases, in that order; junction bases with no gene match: 4. Germline CDR1 is SGHDN and CDR2 is FVKESK.

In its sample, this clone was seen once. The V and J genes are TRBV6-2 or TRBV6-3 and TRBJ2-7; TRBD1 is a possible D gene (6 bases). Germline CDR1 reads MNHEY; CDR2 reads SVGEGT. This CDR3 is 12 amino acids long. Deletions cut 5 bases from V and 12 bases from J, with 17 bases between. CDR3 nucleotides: TGTGCCAGCAGTCTGGGACACTTTTATCGGTACTTC. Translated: CASSLGHFYRYF.

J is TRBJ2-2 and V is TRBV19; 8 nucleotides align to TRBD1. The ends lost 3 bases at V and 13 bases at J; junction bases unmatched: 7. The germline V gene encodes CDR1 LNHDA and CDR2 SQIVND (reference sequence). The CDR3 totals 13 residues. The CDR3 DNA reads TGTGCCAGTAGTATGCAGGGGGCGGGATGGCTGTTTTTT. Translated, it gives CASSMQGAGWLFF.

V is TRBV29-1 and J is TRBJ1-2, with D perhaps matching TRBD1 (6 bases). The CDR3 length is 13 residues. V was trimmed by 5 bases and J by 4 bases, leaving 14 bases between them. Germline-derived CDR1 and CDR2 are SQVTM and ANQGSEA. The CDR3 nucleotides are TGCAGCGTTACGCAGGGGCCCTCCTATGGCTACACCTTC. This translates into CSVTQGPSYGYTF.

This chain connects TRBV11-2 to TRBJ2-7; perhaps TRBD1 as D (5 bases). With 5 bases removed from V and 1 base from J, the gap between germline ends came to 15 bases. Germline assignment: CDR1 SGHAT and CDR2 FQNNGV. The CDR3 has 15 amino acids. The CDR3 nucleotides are TGTGCCAGCAGCGTAGGGATAGACAGTTCCTACGAGCAGTACTTC. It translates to CASSVGIDSSYEQYF.

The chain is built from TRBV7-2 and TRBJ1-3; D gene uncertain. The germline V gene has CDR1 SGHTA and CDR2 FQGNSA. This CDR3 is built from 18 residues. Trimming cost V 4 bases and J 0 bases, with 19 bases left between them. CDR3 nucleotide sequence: TGTGCCAGCAGCTCCGCGGTAGGAGGGCCCTACTCTGGAAACACCATATATTTT. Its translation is CASSSAVGGPYSGNTIYF.

CDR3 bases: TGCGCCAGCAGCGGAGGGACTAGCGGGAGTAGAAGTCGCACAGATACGCAGTATTTT. Translation: CASSGGTSGSRSRTDTQYF. The genes are TRBV5-1 and TRBJ2-3; 14 nucleotides line up with TRBD2. Looked up from germline, CDR1 is SGHRS and CDR2 is YFSETQ. The CDR3 has 19 residues. V lost 4 bases, J lost 1 base, and 11 bases stayed unmatched.

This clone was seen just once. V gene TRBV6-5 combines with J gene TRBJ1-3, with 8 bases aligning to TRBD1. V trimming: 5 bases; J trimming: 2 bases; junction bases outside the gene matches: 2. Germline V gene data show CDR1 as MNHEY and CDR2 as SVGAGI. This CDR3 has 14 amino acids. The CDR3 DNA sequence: TGTGCCAGCAGTCCAGGGGGCACTGGAAACACCATATATTTT. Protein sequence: CASSPGGTGNTIYF.

The CDR3 DNA is TGTGCCAGCAGCTTACAGGGTTATAATTCACCCCTCCACTTT. It is translated as CASSLQGYNSPLHF. V and J are TRBV7-9 and TRBJ1-6; D may be TRBD1 (5 bases). The V end was cut by 2 bases, the J end by 4 bases, with 6 bases between. In germline, CDR1 is SEHNR, CDR2 FQNEAQ (reference sequence). This CDR3 is built from 14 residues.